These 4 T cell receptor beta chains originate from one sample sequenced in a study of cytomegalovirus exposure and HLA in healthy donors (dated by TCRdb to the late 2010s). Library method: the immunoSEQ multiplex PCR assay. The multiplex PCR relied on a mix of 60 forward primers for TCR Vbeta segments and 13 reverse primers for TCR Jbeta segments. TCRdb holds this immuneACCESS table with in-frame rearrangements only. Some clones are missing; in checked studies, unresolved V genes explain under half, and the rest has no known cause. The sample has 150,000 to 200,000 clones on record, 75% to 85% of them singletons. Together, the top ten hold 5.5% to 7.5% of the sample. Input material: PBMCs. These receptors originate from a man aged 25-45 years in good health and CMV-seropositive.

The chain has TRBV19 and TRBJ2-5; 14 bases map to TRBD2. Germline V gene lookup returns CDR1 LNHDA and CDR2 SQIVND (reference sequence). After removal of 3 bases from V and 2 bases from J, the junction contained 8 bases not matched to a gene. The CDR3 loop spans 18 amino acids. The CDR3 region is CASSIGTSGSGWQETQYF. As DNA, the CDR3 is TGTGCCAGTAGTATCGGGACTAGCGGGAGCGGTTGGCAAGAGACCCAGTACTTC.

For this clone: Other DNA sequences in the sample encode the same CDR3. The rearrangement joins TRBV6-6 to TRBJ1-4; 9 nucleotides match TRBD1. Trimming at V came to 6 bases and at J to 6 bases, leaving 8 bases not matched to a gene. Germline V lookup: CDR1 MNHNY, CDR2 SVGAGI (reference sequence). CDR3 size: 15 residues. CDR3 region: CASSETGTGHEKLFF. CDR3 in DNA: TGTGCCAGCAGCGAGACCGGGACAGGGCATGAAAAACTGTTTTTT.

V is TRBV19 and J is TRBJ1-5, with D possibly matching TRBD1 (6 bases). There are 13 residues in the CDR3. Trimming removed 9 bases at V and 6 bases at J, with 15 bases between. Germline CDR1 is LNHDA and CDR2 is SQIVND (reference sequence). CDR3 DNA sequence: TGTGCCAGCGGAGGGGGGGGCGGTCAGCCCCAGCATTTT. It codes for CASGGGGGQPQHF.

This clone has just one count. CDR3 amino acids: CASSPWTGSIETQYF. The CDR3 DNA sequence: TGTGCCAGCAGCCCCTGGACAGGGTCCATTGAGACCCAGTACTTC. The chain is built from TRBV11-3 and TRBJ2-5; 8 bases are a match to TRBD1. V trimming: 5 bases; J trimming: 5 bases; junction bases outside the gene matches: 10. Germline V gene data show CDR1 as SGHNT and CDR2 as YENEEA. The length of the CDR3 is 15 residues.